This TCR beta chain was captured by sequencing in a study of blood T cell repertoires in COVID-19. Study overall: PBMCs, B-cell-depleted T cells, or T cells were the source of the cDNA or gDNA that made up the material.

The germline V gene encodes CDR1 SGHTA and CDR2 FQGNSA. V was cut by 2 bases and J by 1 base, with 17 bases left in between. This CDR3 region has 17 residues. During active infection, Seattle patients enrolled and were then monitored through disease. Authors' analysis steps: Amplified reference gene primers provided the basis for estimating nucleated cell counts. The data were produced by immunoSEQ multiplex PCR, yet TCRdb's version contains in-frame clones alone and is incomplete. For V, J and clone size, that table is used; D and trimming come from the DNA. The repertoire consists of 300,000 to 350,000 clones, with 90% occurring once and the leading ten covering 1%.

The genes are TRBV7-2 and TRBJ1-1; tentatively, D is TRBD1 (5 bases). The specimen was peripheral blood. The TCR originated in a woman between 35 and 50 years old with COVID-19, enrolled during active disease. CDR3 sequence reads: CASSLLGPLQGNTEAFF. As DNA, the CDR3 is TGTGCCAGCAGCTTATTAGGTCCCCTTCAGGGGAACACTGAAGCTTTCTTT. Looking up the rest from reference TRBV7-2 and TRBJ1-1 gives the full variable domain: GAGVSQSPSNKVTEKGKDVELRCDPISGHTALYWYRQSLGQGLEFLIYFQGNSAPDKSGLPSDRFSAERTGGSVSTLTIQRTQQEDSAVYLCASSLLGPLQGNTEAFFGQGTRLTVV.